This T cell receptor (beta chain) was sequenced during a study of response to subunit inactivated influenza vaccine. The CDR3 contains 13 residues. The germline V and J ends were trimmed by 8 bases and 7 bases, with 17 bases remaining between them. Germline-derived CDR1 and CDR2 are SGHTA and FQGNSA. One entry per CDR3 protein results from TCRdb running MiXCR on the RT-PCR reads. The sample shows about 570,000 distinct CDR3 sequences, roughly 12% of them seen only once. The same data also went into a second study, on T cells expressing NK-cell markers. This second study notes: TCR beta libraries carry UMIs added by 5'RACE template switching. The study sequenced eight donors, seven HCMV-seropositive and one seronegative. An anti-gamma-delta TCR antibody restricted sorting to alpha-beta TCR T cells in several experiments.

The TCR originated in a man between 50 and 59 years old who received an inactivated influenza vaccine. The chain recombines TRBV7-2 with TRBJ1-1; D ambiguous. The sequences come from PBMCs from blood, collected on the day of vaccination. CDR3 in amino acids: CASGNPGPGEAFF. CDR3 nucleotide sequence: TGTGCCAGCGGGAACCCGGGTCCCGGTGAAGCTTTCTTT. The whole variable domain, remainder taken from reference TRBV7-2 and TRBJ1-1, is GAGVSQSPSNKVTEKGKDVELRCDPISGHTALYWYRQSLGQGLEFLIYFQGNSAPDKSGLPSDRFSAERTGGSVSTLTIQRTQQEDSAVYLCASGNPGPGEAFFGQGTRLTVV.